The 9 T cell receptor beta chains presented below share a single source sample, sequenced in a study of beta chain features in type 1 diabetes. The study, taken as a whole, reports: Type 1 diabetes patients had TCRB CDR3s that were shorter (moderately but significantly so) in all four CD4+ subsets.

No antigens are known for them. Expressed TCRB transcripts got sequenced, as all isolated RNA was reverse transcribed. TCRdb keeps only in-frame clones here, not all; method: immunoSEQ multiplex PCR. This repertoire shows 300,000 to 400,000 clones, approximately 12% found once; its top ten account for roughly 0.015%. The sequencing input was naive CD4+ T cells from blood. The origin of the receptors is a woman aged 18-29 years with type 1 diabetes.

This clone was counted a few times. In DNA form, the CDR3 reads TGCAGCGGACTAGCTTTCAGAGAGCAGTTCTTC. Its protein is CSGLAFREQFF. This chain links TRBV29-1 with TRBJ2-1; 7 bases match TRBD2. The CDR3 is made up of 11 amino acids. The germline V gene encodes CDR1 SQVTM and CDR2 ANQGSEA. The V segment lost 7 bases and the J segment 10 bases; nucleotides outside the gene matches: 7.

There are a few counts of this clone. The V gene is TRBV5-1, the J gene TRBJ1-2; D uncertain. Between the trimmed V and J ends, which lost 5 bases and 2 bases, there was a span of 4 bases. The CDR3 has 11 residues. Germline V CDR1 and CDR2: SGHRS, YFSETQ. CDR3 nucleotide sequence: TGCGCCAGCAGGGAGAACTATGGCTACACCTTC. As protein: CASRENYGYTF.

This clone came up a few times. The rearrangement uses TRBV5-1 and TRBJ2-5, with D perhaps matching TRBD2 (5 bases). Trimming shortened V by 4 bases and J by 3 bases, and 10 bases separated the two germline ends. Germline V lookup: CDR1 SGHRS, CDR2 YFSETQ. The CDR3 totals 13 residues. The CDR3 DNA reads as TGCGCCAGCAGCCTACCGACTAAAGAGACCCAGTACTTC. This sequence encodes CASSLPTKETQYF.

The chain carries TRBV5-4 and TRBJ2-7; 9 bases align to TRBD1. Germline V gene sequence: CDR1 SGHNT, CDR2 YYREEE (reference sequence). This CDR3 has 14 amino acids. Trimming at V came to 1 base and at J to 7 bases, leaving 6 bases not matched to a gene. The CDR3: CASSLRGTGLEQYF. CDR3 nucleotide sequence: TGTGCCAGCAGCTTGAGAGGGACAGGGTTAGAGCAGTACTTC.

The CDR3 DNA reads as TGTGCCAGCACTGGGGGGGCGGCTCAGCCCCAGCATTTT. It is translated as CASTGGAAQPQHF. The chain recombines TRBV28 with TRBJ1-5, with D perhaps TRBD1 (6 bases). Germline CDR1 and CDR2: MDHEN and SYDVKM. The CDR3 is made up of 13 amino acids. The ends were cut back, 7 bases at V and 6 bases at J, with 13 bases in the middle.

The chain uses TRBV13 and TRBJ2-1, with D perhaps TRBD2 (5 bases). CDR3 length equals 13 residues. V was pared by 1 base and J by 10 bases, with 11 bases between. Germline V gene lookup returns CDR1 PRHDT and CDR2 FYEKMQ (reference sequence). The CDR3 is CASSLVVQREQFF. In nucleotides, the CDR3 is TGTGCCAGCAGCTTAGTGGTCCAGCGGGAGCAGTTCTTC.

This clone came up a few times. The rearrangement joins TRBV9 to TRBJ1-1, with D possibly TRBD1 on 5 matching bases. V shed 7 bases and J shed 5 bases, with 15 bases lying between them. CDR1 is SGDLS and CDR2 is YYNGEE in the germline V gene. This CDR3 contains 13 residues. DNA of the CDR3: TGTGCCAGCGCTCGGCAGGGAGGGACTGAAGCTTTCTTT. Translated: CASARQGGTEAFF.

This clone appeared a few times. This rearrangement joins TRBV29-1 to TRBJ2-3; D uncertain. Between the trimmed V and J ends, which lost 6 bases and 2 bases, there was a span of 6 bases. Per the germline V gene, CDR1 is SQVTM and CDR2 is ANQGSEA. This CDR3 has 11 residues. CDR3 protein: CSVGATDTQYF. The CDR3 nucleotides read TGCAGCGTCGGAGCCACAGATACGCAGTATTTT.

The gene calls are TRBV28 and TRBJ2-7; no clear D gene. V lost 11 bases, J lost 4 bases, and 6 bases lay in between. CDR3 length: 9 residues. The germline V gene has CDR1 MDHEN and CDR2 SYDVKM. The CDR3 coding sequence is TGTGCCGCCCAGTACGAGCAGTACTTC. Translating gives CAAQYEQYF.